The clone carrying this TCR beta chain was picked up a small number of times. Antigen unknown. The CDR3 runs to 15 residues. The ends lost 6 bases at V and 6 bases at J; junction bases unmatched: 12. Germline V gene lookup returns CDR1 SGHRS and CDR2 YFSETQ. The sample belongs to a study of post-analysis software for immune sequencing data. Broader study findings: In patients, five TRBV segments were more frequent than in controls, with TRBV5-6, TRBV5-1 and TRBV20-1 among them.

Researchers reported that TCR beta cDNA libraries carried unique molecular identifiers. MiXCR, run by TCRdb on the PCR reads, gives a single entry per CDR3 protein. This sample has hundreds of thousands of distinct CDR3 sequences; roughly 45% occur once, and the top ten carry more than 1.5%. The sequenced sample consisted of blood. The chain links TRBV5-1 to TRBJ2-4; 7 nucleotides line up with TRBD2. The origin of this receptor is a girl between 10 and 17 years old with multiple sclerosis. This CDR3 is CASTREGTGGNIQYF. The CDR3 nucleotides read TGCGCCAGCACCCGTGAAGGGACGGGAGGAAACATTCAGTACTTC.